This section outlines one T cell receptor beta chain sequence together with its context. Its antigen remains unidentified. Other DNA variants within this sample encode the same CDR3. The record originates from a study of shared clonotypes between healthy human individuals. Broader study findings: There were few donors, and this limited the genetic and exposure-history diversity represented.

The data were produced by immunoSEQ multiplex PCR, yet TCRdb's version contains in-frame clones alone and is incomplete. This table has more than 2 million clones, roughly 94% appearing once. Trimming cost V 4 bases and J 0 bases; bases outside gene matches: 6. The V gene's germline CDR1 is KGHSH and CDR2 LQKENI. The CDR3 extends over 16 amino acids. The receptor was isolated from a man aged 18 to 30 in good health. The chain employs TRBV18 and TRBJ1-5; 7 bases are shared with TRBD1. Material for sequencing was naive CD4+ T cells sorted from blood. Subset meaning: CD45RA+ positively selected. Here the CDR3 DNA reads TGTGCCAGCTCACTGTCGACAGGGAATAGCAATCAGCCCCAGCATTTT. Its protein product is CASSLSTGNSNQPQHF. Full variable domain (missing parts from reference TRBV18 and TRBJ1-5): NAGVMQNPRHLVRRRGQEARLRCSPMKGHSHVYWYRQLPEEGLKFMVYLQKENIIDESGMPKERFSAEFPKEGPSILRIQQVVRGDSAAYFCASSLSTGNSNQPQHFGDGTRLSIL.